Listed here are 23 T cell receptor beta chains from one sample, sequenced in a study of radiation and T cells in renal cell carcinoma. Method: immunoSEQ multiplex PCR; TCRdb's copy keeps in-frame clones and lacks some. Of fewer than 55,000 clones in the sample, 75% to 85% were seen once. Time point denoted: blood 2 weeks post-SBRT. Treatment in this sample: 15 Gy SBRT to primary tumor, nephrectomy 4 weeks later. Sequencing used blood, obtained from a patient whose treatment included radiotherapy and nephrectomy. These TCRs come from an older woman with renal cell carcinoma.

This clone was observed a handful of times. This chain joins TRBV7-2 and TRBJ2-7; 8 bases line up with TRBD1. V gave up 4 bases and J gave up 1 base; unmatched junction bases: 3. The germline gives CDR1 SGHTA, CDR2 FQGNSA. The CDR3 is 14 amino acids. CDR3 in DNA: TGTGCCAGCAGCTACGGACAGGGATCCTACGAGCAGTACTTC. Translated, it gives CASSYGQGSYEQYF. Based on the CDR3 plus reference TRBV7-2 and TRBJ2-7, the full variable domain is GAGVSQSPSNKVTEKGKDVELRCDPISGHTALYWYRQSLGQGLEFLIYFQGNSAPDKSGLPSDRFSAERTGGSVSTLTIQRTQQEDSAVYLCASSYGQGSYEQYFGPGTRLTVT.

This rearrangement joins TRBV2 to TRBJ2-4; D uncertain. The germline CDR1 and CDR2 sequences are SNHLY and FYNNEI. Trimming pared 3 bases from V and 7 bases from J, leaving 10 bases between. This CDR3 spans 13 amino acids. The CDR3 sequence is CASSDDSGNIQYF. CDR3 bases: TGTGCCAGCAGTGACGATTCTGGGAACATTCAGTACTTC.

This chain uses TRBV19 with TRBJ2-7; a weak D match, TRBD2 (6 bases). The V end lost 4 bases, the J end lost 3 bases, and 19 bases lay between the germline ends. The CDR3 runs 16 residues. Germline V CDR1 and CDR2: LNHDA, SQIVND (reference sequence). The DNA of the CDR3 is TGTGCCAGTAGTAGGACCCCGGGACTGGTTTTCTACGAGCAGTACTTC. Translated: CASSRTPGLVFYEQYF. Full variable domain (missing parts from reference TRBV19 and TRBJ2-7): DGGITQSPKYLFRKEGQNVTLSCEQNLNHDAMYWYRQDPGQGLRLIYYSQIVNDFQKGDIAEGYSVSREKKESFPLTVTSAQKNPTAFYLCASSRTPGLVFYEQYFGPGTRLTVT.

V usage is TRBV6-5 and J usage is TRBJ2-3, with 11 bases fitting TRBD2. Germline values: CDR1 MNHEY, CDR2 SVGAGI. The CDR3 has 15 residues. The junction had 4 bases not matched to a gene; V was cut back by 4 bases and J by 4 bases. CDR3 sequence reads: CASSLAGGPPDTQYF. The CDR3 region has the DNA TGTGCCAGCAGTTTAGCGGGAGGGCCCCCAGATACGCAGTATTTT.

V gene TRBV9 combines with J gene TRBJ1-1; D is ambiguous. The CDR3 has 16 amino acids. In germline, CDR1 is SGDLS, CDR2 YYNGEE. V was cut by 0 bases and J by 1 base, with 13 bases left in between. The CDR3 loop is CASSVDPTLWNTEAFF. The CDR3 nucleotides are TGTGCCAGCAGCGTAGACCCGACTCTCTGGAACACTGAAGCTTTCTTT.

The CDR3 DNA is TGCGCCAGCAGCTTGGCACCTTACTACGAGCAGTACTTC. Translation gives CASSLAPYYEQYF. This rearrangement joins TRBV5-1 to TRBJ2-7; D not certain. This CDR3 comprises 13 residues. CDR1 and CDR2 (germline): SGHRS, YFSETQ. Trimming took 0 bases from V and 3 from J, leaving 7 bases between them.

The gene calls are TRBV6-5 and TRBJ1-6; D may be TRBD1 (6 bases). Trimming took 4 bases from V and 4 from J, leaving 8 bases between them. CDR3 size: 14 residues. Germline CDR1 is MNHEY and CDR2 is SVGAGI. DNA for the CDR3: TGTGCCAGCAGTTCCGGACAGTATAATTCACCCCTCCACTTT. Translation gives CASSSGQYNSPLHF.

The V and J genes are TRBV19 and TRBJ1-2, with D possibly matching TRBD1 (5 bases). Trimming removed 10 bases at V and 7 bases at J, with 16 bases between. CDR3 length: 12 amino acids. Germline V gene sequence: CDR1 LNHDA, CDR2 SQIVND (reference sequence). In nucleotides, the CDR3 is TGTGCCACCACGAACCGGGACGCTGGCTACACCTTC. This gives the protein CATTNRDAGYTF.

The rearrangement links TRBV19 to TRBJ2-2, with 12 bases fitting TRBD2. The CDR3 runs to 15 residues. Trimming took 7 bases from V and 5 from J; bases not matched to a gene: 5. CDR1 is LNHDA, CDR2 SQIVND, per germline (reference sequence). CDR3 nucleotides: TGTGCCAGTACCCTACTAGCGGGAGGTACCGGGGAGCTGTTTTTT. It codes for CASTLLAGGTGELFF.

The rearrangement joins TRBV7-2 to TRBJ1-5; perhaps TRBD1 as D (5 bases). Germline CDR1 and CDR2: SGHTA and FQGNSA. This CDR3 has 16 amino acids. V lost 7 bases, J lost 2 bases, and 18 bases lay in between. CDR3 DNA: TGTGCCAGCACCGATATGGGGGAATGGGGCAATCAGCCCCAGCATTTT. Its translation is CASTDMGEWGNQPQHF. Supplemented by reference TRBV7-2 and TRBJ1-5, the full variable domain reads GAGVSQSPSNKVTEKGKDVELRCDPISGHTALYWYRQSLGQGLEFLIYFQGNSAPDKSGLPSDRFSAERTGGSVSTLTIQRTQQEDSAVYLCASTDMGEWGNQPQHFGDGTRLSIL.

The chain is built from TRBV4-1 and TRBJ2-3, with D possibly being TRBD2 (6 bases). Germline lookup yields CDR1 MGHRA and CDR2 YSYEKL. The CDR3 spans 15 residues. V lost 2 bases and J lost 2, with 11 bases in between. The chain's CDR3 is CASSQTGDPTDTQYF. Here the CDR3 DNA reads TGCGCCAGCAGCCAAACGGGAGACCCCACAGATACGCAGTATTTT.

This clone was detected once. The V gene is TRBV5-1, the J gene TRBJ2-7; D may be TRBD1 or TRBD2 (5 bases each). The CDR3 runs 16 residues. V lost 0 bases, J lost 2 bases, and 15 bases lay in between. CDR1 is SGHRS and CDR2 is YFSETQ in the germline V gene. This chain's CDR3 is CASSLASGRGAYEQYF. DNA of the CDR3: TGCGCCAGCAGCTTGGCATCGGGACGGGGAGCCTACGAGCAGTACTTC.

The J gene is TRBJ1-4, the V gene TRBV7-6; 10 nucleotides line up with TRBD1. The J segment lost 8 bases and the V segment lost 4 bases, leaving 7 bases of the junction unmatched. The CDR3 sequence is 15 residues long. The germline gives CDR1 SGHVS, CDR2 FNYEAQ. As DNA, the CDR3 is TGTGCCAGCAGCTCTCGGACAGGGGGAAGCGAAAAACTGTTTTTT. Residues: CASSSRTGGSEKLFF.

This chain joins TRBV6-1 and TRBJ1-2; D not certain. The CDR3 is 15 residues long. The germline CDR1 and CDR2 sequences are MNHNS and SASEGT. The V gene lost 6 bases and the J gene lost 4 bases, with 18 bases spanning the gap. The CDR3, as DNA: TGTGCCAGCAGCCCCCCTCAGCTGGGCGTCTATGGCTACACCTTC. It encodes CASSPPQLGVYGYTF.

The chain's CDR3 is CASSLDGTGHYGYTF. In DNA, the CDR3 is TGTGCCAGCAGCTTGGACGGGACAGGGCACTATGGCTACACCTTC. The chain carries TRBV5-6 and TRBJ1-2; 9 bases map to TRBD1. CDR1 and CDR2 (germline): SGHDT, YYEEEE. With V trimmed by 0 bases and J by 3 bases, 3 bases remained unmatched. The CDR3 loop spans 15 amino acids.

The rearrangement uses TRBV30 and TRBJ2-1; no firm D call. V shed 0 bases and J shed 10 bases, with 10 bases lying between them. There are 12 residues in the CDR3. Germline assignment: CDR1 GTSNPN and CDR2 SVGIG (reference sequence). The CDR3 DNA reads TGTGCCTGGAGTGTAGGACCGTACGAGCAGTTCTTC. Protein sequence: CAWSVGPYEQFF.

The V and J genes are TRBV28 and TRBJ1-6; TRBD1 matches at 10 bases. The CDR3 covers 17 residues. Germline loops: CDR1 MDHEN, CDR2 SYDVKM. V lost 5 bases and J lost 8; bases outside the gene matches: 12. CDR3 sequence: CASSNRDRGIFDSPLHF. The CDR3 DNA reads as TGTGCCAGCAGTAACCGGGACAGGGGAATTTTTGATTCACCCCTCCACTTT.

This clone occurred a few times. The rearrangement joins TRBV10-1 to TRBJ1-1; D unclear. Trimming stripped 4 bases from V and 1 base from J, with 4 bases between. The CDR3 contains 12 residues. The germline V gene has CDR1 WNHNN and CDR2 SYGVQD (reference sequence). The CDR3 DNA is TGCGCCAGCAGTGGTTCGAACACTGAAGCTTTCTTT. It codes for CASSGSNTEAFF.

This clone has just one count. In nucleotides, the CDR3 is TGTGCCAGCAGCTCAGCAACCTACGAGCAGTACTTC. This gives the protein CASSSATYEQYF. The chain is built from TRBV7-9 and TRBJ2-7; D ambiguous. The CDR3 extends over 12 amino acids. Germline CDR1 and CDR2: SEHNR and FQNEAQ (reference sequence). The V end was cut by 4 bases, the J end by 2 bases, with 6 bases between.

The CDR3: CASSESVGRGAFF. The CDR3 DNA is TGCGCCAGCAGTGAGTCGGTGGGAAGGGGAGCTTTCTTT. The J gene is TRBJ1-1, the V gene TRBV10-1; the D gene is possibly TRBD1 (5 bases). This CDR3 contains 13 residues. The V and J ends lost 0 bases and 10 bases respectively, with 12 bases between them. Germline-derived CDR1 and CDR2 are WNHNN and SYGVQD (reference sequence).

This clone has a handful of counts. This chain joins TRBV10-1 and TRBJ2-3, with unresolved D. Germline V CDR1 and CDR2: WNHNN, SYGVQD (reference sequence). Trimming shortened V by 7 bases and J by 2 bases, and 13 bases separated the two germline ends. The CDR3 extends over 14 amino acids. The chain's CDR3 is CASKASHATDTQYF. DNA of the CDR3: TGCGCCAGCAAGGCTAGTCATGCCACAGATACGCAGTATTTT.

V usage is TRBV14 and J usage is TRBJ2-1; a weak D match, TRBD2 (5 bases). The V end was cut by 2 bases, the J end by 0 bases, with 11 bases between. The CDR3 has 16 residues. Germline CDR1 and CDR2: SGHDN and FVKESK. CDR3: CASSQRRASSYNEQFF. CDR3 sequence (DNA): TGTGCCAGCAGCCAAAGGCGGGCCAGCTCCTACAATGAGCAGTTCTTC.

V and J are TRBV19 and TRBJ1-6; perhaps TRBD1 as D (5 bases). The CDR3 has 13 residues. The V gene's germline CDR1 is LNHDA and CDR2 SQIVND (reference sequence). Trimming took 6 bases from V and 7 from J, leaving 10 bases between them. The CDR3 sequence is CASRNRSNSPLHF. For the CDR3, the DNA is TGTGCCAGTAGGAACAGGTCCAATTCACCCCTCCACTTT.